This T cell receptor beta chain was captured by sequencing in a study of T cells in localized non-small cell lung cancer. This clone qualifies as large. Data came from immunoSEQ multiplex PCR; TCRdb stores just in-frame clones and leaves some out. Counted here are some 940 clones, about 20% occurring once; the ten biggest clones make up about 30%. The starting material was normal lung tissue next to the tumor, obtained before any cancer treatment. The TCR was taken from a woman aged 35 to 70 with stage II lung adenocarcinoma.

This CDR3 reads CASSLVTSGRARNEQFF. Here the CDR3 DNA reads TGTGCCAGCAGCTTAGTGACTAGCGGGAGGGCCCGCAATGAGCAGTTCTTC. This chain joins TRBV11-3 and TRBJ2-1, with 14 bases identical to TRBD2. CDR3 size: 17 residues. The trim removed 1 base at V and 6 bases at J, leaving 5 bases unmatched. Germline V gene lookup returns CDR1 SGHNT and CDR2 YENEEA.